A selection of T cell receptor beta chains follows, all from one sample in a study of naive and memory T cell subsets. TCRdb reanalysed the UMI-ligation and nested PCR reads using MiXCR and keeps one entry per CDR3 protein. Counted here are 130,000 to 150,000 distinct CDR3 sequences, about 15% occurring once; the ten biggest clones make up about 0.14%. Material: naive CD4+ T cells from blood. These receptors were taken from a human donor in good health. Both conserved end residues are trimmed from each CDR3. Fields, in order: D gene, V gene, CDR3 length, CDR3 protein. The D gene is left open where the match is weak.

d_gene: TRBD2
v_gene: TRBV5-1
len: 13
CDR3aa: ASSFPSGKSDTQY

d_gene: NA
v_gene: TRBV5-6
len: 13
CDR3aa: ASTALGGGKETQY

d_gene: NA
v_gene: TRBV4-1
len: 13
CDR3aa: ASSQLERRNTEAF

d_gene: TRBD2
v_gene: TRBV18
len: 12
CDR3aa: ASSAGTKLETQY

d_gene: NA
v_gene: TRBV18
len: 12
CDR3aa: ASSPNRGGDEQY

d_gene: TRBD2
v_gene: TRBV20-1
len: 14
CDR3aa: SARVPGLAATGELF

d_gene: NA
v_gene: TRBV5-1
len: 11
CDR3aa: ASSLRQHDEQY

d_gene: TRBD2
v_gene: TRBV2
len: 13
CDR3aa: ASSEYREGPDTQY

d_gene: TRBD1
v_gene: TRBV9
len: 15
CDR3aa: ASSTGTGGVVTGELF

d_gene: TRBD2
v_gene: TRBV5-1
len: 15
CDR3aa: ASSLAGGARPADTQY

d_gene: NA
v_gene: TRBV10-3
len: 15
CDR3aa: AISEPATGGARYEQY

d_gene: NA
v_gene: TRBV6-2/TRBV6-3
len: 14
CDR3aa: ASSYPLQGYTDTQY

d_gene: NA
v_gene: TRBV10-3
len: 11
CDR3aa: AINPGSTDTQY

d_gene: NA
v_gene: TRBV28
len: 11
CDR3aa: ASGGGPSYEQY

d_gene: TRBD2
v_gene: TRBV29-1
len: 14
CDR3aa: SVVGAGLADYNEQF

d_gene: NA
v_gene: TRBV18
len: 12
CDR3aa: ASSPGRQGDTQY

d_gene: TRBD1
v_gene: TRBV2
len: 14
CDR3aa: ASSELVTGKTDTQY

d_gene: NA
v_gene: TRBV10-3
len: 9
CDR3aa: ATTINNEQF

d_gene: TRBD2
v_gene: TRBV7-9
len: 14
CDR3aa: ASSLVGLAGEYEQY

d_gene: TRBD1
v_gene: TRBV12-3/TRBV12-4
len: 12
CDR3aa: ASSTDRVTGELF

d_gene: TRBD2
v_gene: TRBV5-5
len: 12
CDR3aa: ASSGSGGSDTQY

d_gene: NA
v_gene: TRBV19
len: 11
CDR3aa: ASSIGEADTQY

d_gene: TRBD1
v_gene: TRBV7-9
len: 16
CDR3aa: ASSRFVRDRDSNQPQH